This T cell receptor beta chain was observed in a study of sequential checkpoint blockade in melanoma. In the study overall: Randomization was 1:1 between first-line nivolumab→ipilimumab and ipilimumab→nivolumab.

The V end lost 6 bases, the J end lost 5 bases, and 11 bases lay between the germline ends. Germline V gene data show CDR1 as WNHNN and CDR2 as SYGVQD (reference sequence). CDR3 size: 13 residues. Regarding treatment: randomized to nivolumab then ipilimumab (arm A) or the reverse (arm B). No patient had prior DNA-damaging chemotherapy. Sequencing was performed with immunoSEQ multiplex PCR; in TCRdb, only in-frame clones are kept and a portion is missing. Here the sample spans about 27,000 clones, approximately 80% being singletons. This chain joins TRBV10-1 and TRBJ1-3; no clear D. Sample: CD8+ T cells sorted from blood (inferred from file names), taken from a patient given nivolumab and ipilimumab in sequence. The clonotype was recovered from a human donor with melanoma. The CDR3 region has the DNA TGCGCCAGCAGGGACTTTTGGAGAAACACCATATATTTT. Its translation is CASRDFWRNTIYF.